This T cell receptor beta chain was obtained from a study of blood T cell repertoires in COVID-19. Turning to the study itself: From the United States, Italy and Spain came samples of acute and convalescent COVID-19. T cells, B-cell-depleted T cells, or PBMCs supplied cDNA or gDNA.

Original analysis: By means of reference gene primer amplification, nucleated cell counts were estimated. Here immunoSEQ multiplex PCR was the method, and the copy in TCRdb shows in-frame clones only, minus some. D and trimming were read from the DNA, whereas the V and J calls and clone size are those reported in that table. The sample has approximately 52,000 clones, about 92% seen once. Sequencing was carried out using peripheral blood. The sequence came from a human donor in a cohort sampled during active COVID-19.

CDR3 loop: CASSIGGQSLAKNIQYF. CDR3 DNA sequence: TGTGCCAGTAGTATAGGAGGGCAGAGTCTAGCCAAAAACATTCAGTACTTC. The chain carries TRBV19 and TRBJ2-4; D might be TRBD2 (5 bases). The V end lost 1 base, the J end lost 0 bases, and 13 bases lay between the germline ends. The CDR3 spans 17 residues. Germline lookup yields CDR1 LNHDA and CDR2 SQIVND (reference sequence).